The rows below give T cell receptor beta chains drawn from one sample of a study of cytomegalovirus exposure and HLA in healthy donors. Some clones are missing from TCRdb's copy, which holds only in-frame ones; the method was immunoSEQ multiplex PCR. The sample holds about 130,000 clones; 70% to 80% are singletons and the top ten take approximately 3.8%. Sequencing was carried out using PBMCs. Source of these receptors: a man aged 40-55 years in good health and CMV-seronegative. CDR3s include the opening cysteine and the closing phenylalanine or tryptophan. The D gene is left open where the match is weak.

TRBJ2-1 - TRBV19 CASSALYNEQFF TGTGCCAGTAGTGCCCTATACAATGAGCAGTTCTTC
TRBJ1-4 TRBD1 TRBV5-1 CASSPGTGNGATNEKLFF TGCGCCAGCAGCCCGGGGACAGGGAACGGAGCAACTAATGAAAAACTGTTTTTT
TRBJ1-6 TRBD1 TRBV5-3 CARDRPYSPLHF TGTGCCAGGGACAGGCCCTATTCACCCCTCCACTTT
TRBJ2-2 - TRBV7-2 CASTPERGPNTGELFF TGTGCCAGCACCCCAGAGCGCGGGCCAAACACCGGGGAGCTGTTTTTT
TRBJ2-1 TRBD1 TRBV27 CASCSGTGANEQFF TGTGCCAGTTGTTCCGGGACAGGGGCCAATGAGCAGTTCTTC
TRBJ2-7 TRBD1 TRBV6-5 CASSYETGPYEQYF TGTGCCAGCAGTTACGAGACAGGGCCCTACGAGCAGTACTTC
TRBJ2-5 TRBD1 TRBV5-1 CASSLGTGTGETQYF TGCGCCAGCAGCTTAGGGACAGGGACGGGAGAGACCCAGTACTTC
TRBJ2-1 TRBD2 TRBV18 CASSPQGLAKSLFF TGTGCCAGCTCACCACAGGGACTAGCTAAAAGCCTCTTCTTC
TRBJ1-2 - TRBV19 CASTAGDGYTF TGTGCCAGTACGGCAGGCGATGGCTACACCTTC
TRBJ2-7 TRBD1 TRBV11-1 CASSLVGPGTGTYEQYF TGTGCCAGCAGCTTGGTAGGGCCCGGGACAGGGACCTACGAGCAGTACTTC
TRBJ1-6 TRBD1 TRBV13 CASSLGTGRSPLHF TGTGCCAGCAGCCTAGGGACAGGGCGTTCACCCCTCCACTTT